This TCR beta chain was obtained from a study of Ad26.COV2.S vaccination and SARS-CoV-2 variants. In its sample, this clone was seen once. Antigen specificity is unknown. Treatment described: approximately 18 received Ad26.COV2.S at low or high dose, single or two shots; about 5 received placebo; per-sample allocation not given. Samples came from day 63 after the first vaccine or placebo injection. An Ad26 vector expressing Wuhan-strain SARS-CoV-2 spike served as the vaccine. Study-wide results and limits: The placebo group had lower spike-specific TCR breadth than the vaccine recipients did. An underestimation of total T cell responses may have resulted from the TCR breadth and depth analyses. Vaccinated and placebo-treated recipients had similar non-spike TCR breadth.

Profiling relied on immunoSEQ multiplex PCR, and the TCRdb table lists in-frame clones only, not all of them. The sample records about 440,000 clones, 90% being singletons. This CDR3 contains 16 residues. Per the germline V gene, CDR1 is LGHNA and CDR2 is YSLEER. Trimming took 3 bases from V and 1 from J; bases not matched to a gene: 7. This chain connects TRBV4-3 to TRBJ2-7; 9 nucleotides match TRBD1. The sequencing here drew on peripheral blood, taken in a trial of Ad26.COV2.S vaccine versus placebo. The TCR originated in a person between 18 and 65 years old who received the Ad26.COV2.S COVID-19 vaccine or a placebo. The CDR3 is CASSQSPGTGSYEQYF. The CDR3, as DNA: TGCGCCAGCAGCCAGTCCCCCGGGACAGGGTCCTACGAGCAGTACTTC.